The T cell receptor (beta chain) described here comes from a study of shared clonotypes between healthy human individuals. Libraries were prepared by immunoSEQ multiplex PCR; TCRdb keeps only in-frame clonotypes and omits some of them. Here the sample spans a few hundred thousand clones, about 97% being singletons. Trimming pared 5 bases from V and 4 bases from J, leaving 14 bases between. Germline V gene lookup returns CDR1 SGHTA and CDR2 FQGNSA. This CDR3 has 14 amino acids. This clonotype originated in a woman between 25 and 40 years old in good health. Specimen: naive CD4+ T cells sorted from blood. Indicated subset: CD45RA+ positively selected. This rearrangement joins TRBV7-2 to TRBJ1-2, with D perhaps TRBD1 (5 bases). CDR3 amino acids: CASSPGSGGYGYTF. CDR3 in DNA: TGTGCCAGCAGCCCAGGTTCCGGGGGCTATGGCTACACCTTC.